The 30 T cell receptor beta chains listed next were all sequenced from one sample in a study of cytomegalovirus exposure and HLA in healthy donors (TCRdb year 2017). The method behind the library was the immunoSEQ multiplex PCR assay. For the multiplex PCR, a mixture combining 60 forward primers for TCR Vbeta segments and 13 reverse primers for TCR Jbeta segments was used. TCRdb limited this immuneACCESS table to in-frame rearrangements with V and J called. A share of clones is missing; checked studies link under half to unresolved V genes, and the rest is unexplained. The sample contains under 250,000 clones, about 80% of them found a single time. The ten largest clones represent less than 9% of the sample. The sample was PBMCs. These receptors all stem from a woman in her fifties or sixties in good health and CMV-seropositive.

V usage is TRBV5-1 and J usage is TRBJ2-3; D possibly corresponds to TRBD2 (6 bases). CDR3 length: 16 residues. The ends were cut back, 3 bases at V and 2 bases at J, with 16 bases in the middle. The germline V gene encodes CDR1 SGHRS and CDR2 YFSETQ. CDR3 region: CASSYGSTPPTDTQYF. CDR3 DNA sequence: TGCGCCAGCAGCTACGGGAGTACCCCCCCCACAGATACGCAGTATTTT.

This chain uses TRBV13 with TRBJ2-7, with D possibly matching TRBD1 (6 bases). CDR3 length: 15 amino acids. V was shortened by 3 bases and J by 6 bases, with 18 bases between the two germline ends. Germline-derived CDR1 and CDR2 are PRHDT and FYEKMQ (reference sequence). The CDR3 protein is CASSLNGGLRVEQYF. The CDR3 DNA reads as TGTGCCAGCAGCTTGAATGGGGGCCTTAGGGTCGAGCAGTACTTC. Full variable domain (missing parts from reference TRBV13 and TRBJ2-7): AAGVIQSPRHLIKEKRETATLKCYPIPRHDTVYWYQQGPGQDPQFLISFYEKMQSDKGSIPDRFSAQQFSDYHSELNMSSLELGDSALYFCASSLNGGLRVEQYFGPGTRLTVT.

V gene TRBV30 combines with J gene TRBJ1-1; D might be TRBD1 (5 bases). This CDR3 is built from 14 residues. Germline V gives CDR1 GTSNPN, CDR2 SVGIG (reference sequence). Trimming pared 3 bases from V and 5 bases from J, leaving 16 bases between. In DNA form, the CDR3 reads TGTGCCTGGAGGGATCGGCGGCCAGGGACTGAAGCTTTCTTT. It yields the protein CAWRDRRPGTEAFF. Filled out from reference TRBV30 and TRBJ1-1, the complete variable domain reads SQTIHQWPATLVQPVGSPLSLECTVEGTSNPNLYWYRQAAGRGLQLLFYSVGIGQISSEVPQNLSASRPQDRQFILSSKKLLLSDSGFYLCAWRDRRPGTEAFFGQGTRLTVV.

The chain has TRBV7-9 and TRBJ1-5; D is ambiguous. Trimming removed 3 bases at V and 5 bases at J, with 11 bases between. The CDR3 covers 14 residues. CDR1 is SEHNR, CDR2 FQNEAQ, per germline (reference sequence). The CDR3 DNA reads as TGTGCCAGCAGCTTGGACGGGGTATATCAGCCCCAGCATTTT. Its protein is CASSLDGVYQPQHF.

V usage is TRBV27 and J usage is TRBJ2-7; 10 nucleotides match TRBD1. With V trimmed by 8 bases and J by 4 bases, 2 bases remained unmatched. This CDR3 region has 12 residues. CDR1 MNHEY and CDR2 SMNVEV come from the germline V gene (reference sequence). The CDR3, as DNA: TGTGCCAGCTGGGACAGGGGTTACGAGCAGTACTTC. This gives the protein CASWDRGYEQYF.

This clone was observed once. This CDR3 is also generated by other DNA sequences in the sample. CDR3 protein: CASSSSSYEQYF. CDR3 sequence (DNA): TGTGCCAGCTCATCTAGCTCCTACGAGCAGTACTTC. This chain joins TRBV18 and TRBJ2-7; D call uncertain. Germline values: CDR1 KGHSH, CDR2 LQKENI. V lost 5 bases and J lost 0, with 5 bases in between. The CDR3 has 12 residues.

The gene calls are TRBV9 and TRBJ2-6; 8 nucleotides align to TRBD1. V was clipped by 2 bases and J by 3 bases; unmatched bases: 13. Germline CDR1 is SGDLS and CDR2 is YYNGEE. The CDR3 consists of 19 residues. The DNA for the CDR3 is TGTGCCAGCAGCGTGAAGGACAGGGAAAACATGTTTGGGGCCAACGTCCTGACTTTC. Protein sequence: CASSVKDRENMFGANVLTF. The whole variable domain, remainder taken from reference TRBV9 and TRBJ2-6, is DSGVTQTPKHLITATGQRVTLRCSPRSGDLSVYWYQQSLDQGLQFLIQYYNGEERAKGNILERFSAQQFPDLHSELNLSSLELGDSALYFCASSVKDRENMFGANVLTFGAGSRLTVL.

The gene calls are TRBV18 and TRBJ2-3, with D tentatively TRBD1 (6 bases). The CDR3 runs 14 residues. V gave up 2 bases and J gave up 7 bases, with 13 bases separating them. Germline assignment: CDR1 KGHSH and CDR2 LQKENI. For the CDR3, the DNA is TGTGCCAGCTCACCATCGGGGACACCAAATACGCAGTATTTT. Residues: CASSPSGTPNTQYF.

The rearrangement links TRBV7-9 to TRBJ2-1; 8 bases match TRBD2. The ends lost 2 bases at V and 3 bases at J; junction bases unmatched: 3. The CDR3 is 15 residues long. CDR1 and CDR2 from the germline V gene are SEHNR and FQNEAQ (reference sequence). The CDR3 DNA reads as TGTGCCAGCAGCTTACTAGCGGGCTACTACAATGAGCAGTTCTTC. Amino acids: CASSLLAGYYNEQFF.

The V and J genes are TRBV18 and TRBJ1-1, with 10 nucleotides matching TRBD1. This CDR3 is 16 amino acids long. V trimming: 4 bases; J trimming: 0 bases; junction bases outside the gene matches: 5. Germline V lookup: CDR1 KGHSH, CDR2 LQKENI. The CDR3, as DNA: TGTGCCAGCTCACGGGGACAGGGGTCGTTGAACACTGAAGCTTTCTTT. Translating gives CASSRGQGSLNTEAFF. Together with reference TRBV18 and TRBJ1-1, the CDR3 gives the full variable domain: NAGVMQNPRHLVRRRGQEARLRCSPMKGHSHVYWYRQLPEEGLKFMVYLQKENIIDESGMPKERFSAEFPKEGPSILRIQQVVRGDSAAYFCASSRGQGSLNTEAFFGQGTRLTVV.

The chain joins TRBV19 to TRBJ1-3, with D possibly matching TRBD1 (6 bases). Germline V gives CDR1 LNHDA, CDR2 SQIVND (reference sequence). This CDR3 is 14 amino acids long. V lost 5 bases to trimming and J lost 3 bases, with 11 bases between them. The CDR3 DNA reads as TGTGCCAGTAGTCGGGGGGCACTTGGAAACACCATATATTTT. Translated, it gives CASSRGALGNTIYF.

V is TRBV4-1 and J is TRBJ2-2, with D tentatively TRBD2 (5 bases). Between the trimmed V and J ends, which lost 1 base and 1 base, there was a span of 16 bases. CDR1 is MGHRA and CDR2 is YSYEKL in the germline V gene. The CDR3 is 18 amino acids. DNA for the CDR3: TGCGCCAGCAGCCAAGGGGCTCGGGGAGAGGGGAACACCGGGGAGCTGTTTTTT. Translating it yields CASSQGARGEGNTGELFF.

The rearrangement links TRBV14 to TRBJ2-1; the match to TRBD2 covers 8 bases. Germline-derived CDR1 and CDR2 are SGHDN and FVKESK. Trimming removed 4 bases from V and 10 bases from J; junction bases left unmatched: 15. This CDR3 comprises 16 residues. The CDR3 region is CASSRITSGIFPEQFF. The CDR3 region has the DNA TGTGCCAGCAGCCGTATTACTAGCGGAATCTTCCCAGAGCAGTTCTTC.

This chain connects TRBV28 to TRBJ1-2; 9 nucleotides align to TRBD1. The CDR3 extends over 20 amino acids. The germline V gene has CDR1 MDHEN and CDR2 SYDVKM. With V trimmed by 8 bases and J by 4 bases, 26 bases remained unmatched. The CDR3 reads CASGRLDLKGIKQGAYGYTF. CDR3 nucleotide sequence: TGTGCCAGCGGACGCCTGGACCTCAAGGGGATAAAACAGGGGGCCTATGGCTACACCTTC.

Comment on this clone: One junction end disagrees with the germline gene, perhaps due to a read error. The chain combines TRBV7-9 with TRBJ1-2; D unresolved. The CDR3 contains 12 residues. The germline V gene has CDR1 SEHNR and CDR2 FQNEAQ (reference sequence). This CDR3 reads CSSSSPSHGYTF. CDR3 nucleotides: TGTTCCAGCAGCTCCCCATCCCATGGCTACACCTTC. Full variable domain (remainder filled in from reference TRBV7-9 and TRBJ1-2): DTGVSQNPRHKITKRGQNVTFRCDPISEHNRLYWYRQTLGQGPEFLTYFQNEAQLEKSRLLSDRFSAERPKGSFSTLEIQRTEQGDSAMYLCSSSSPSHGYTFGSGTRLTVV.

The chain employs TRBV29-1 and TRBJ1-1; D call uncertain. The CDR3 contains 10 residues. V lost 7 bases to trimming and J lost 3 bases, with 6 bases between them. Looked up from germline, CDR1 is SQVTM and CDR2 is ANQGSEA. The DNA of the CDR3 is TGCAGCGCGCGGGACACTGAAGCTTTCTTT. It translates to CSARDTEAFF.

The V gene is TRBV25-1, the J gene TRBJ2-1; 8 bases are a match to TRBD1. The CDR3 has 17 amino acids. Germline V gene sequence: CDR1 MGHDK, CDR2 SYGVNS. Trimming at V came to 5 bases and at J to 0 bases, leaving 9 bases not matched to a gene. The DNA of the CDR3 is TGTGCCAGCAGTAAGCCACGGACAGGGAGCTCCTACAATGAGCAGTTCTTC. Amino acid sequence: CASSKPRTGSSYNEQFF.

The chain recombines TRBV9 with TRBJ2-7; D perhaps matches TRBD2 (6 bases). The CDR3 length is 15 residues. Per the germline V gene, CDR1 is SGDLS and CDR2 is YYNGEE. V was trimmed by 4 bases and J by 7 bases, leaving 21 bases between them. The CDR3, as DNA: TGTGCCAGCAGCCGGAGGGAAGTAAAGTCGGGGGAGCAGTACTTC. It is translated as CASSRREVKSGEQYF.

The rearrangement links TRBV27 to TRBJ2-7, with 7 bases identical to TRBD2. The junction had 3 bases not matched to a gene; V was cut back by 0 bases and J by 1 base. The CDR3 is 15 residues long. Germline V gene data show CDR1 as MNHEY and CDR2 as SMNVEV (reference sequence). The CDR3 here is CASSLSRLASYEQYF. The CDR3 DNA sequence: TGTGCCAGCAGTTTATCGAGACTAGCATCCTACGAGCAGTACTTC.

This clone has more than one count but fewer than ten. The chain links TRBV27 to TRBJ1-2; TRBD1 matches 8 bases. With 4 bases clipped from V and 5 bases from J, the junction kept 9 bases outside the gene matches. From germline, CDR1 is MNHEY and CDR2 SMNVEV (reference sequence). The length of the CDR3 is 15 residues. The CDR3 region has the DNA TGTGCCAGCAGTTCTGGACAGGGTTCGTTTTATGGCTACACCTTC. Its protein is CASSSGQGSFYGYTF.

Concerning this clone itself: Its ends do not fully match the called genes, so a read error is possible. This chain joins TRBV5-1 and TRBJ2-1; a possible D gene is TRBD2 (6 bases). The germline V gene has CDR1 SGHRS and CDR2 YFSETQ. The CDR3 extends over 16 amino acids. DNA of the CDR3: TGCGCCAGCAGCTTGGCCGCTAGCGCCTTAGGCAATGAGCAGCTCTTC. Its protein product is CASSLAASALGNEQLF.

This chain links TRBV29-1 with TRBJ2-3, with a weak D call TRBD2 (6 bases). Germline V gene sequence: CDR1 SQVTM, CDR2 ANQGSEA. Trimming stripped 6 bases from V and 2 bases from J, with 12 bases between. The CDR3 length is 13 residues. The CDR3 sequence: CSVHTGVTDTQYF. CDR3 nucleotide sequence: TGCAGCGTACATACGGGGGTCACAGATACGCAGTATTTT.

The chain carries TRBV19 and TRBJ2-4, with 10 bases aligning to TRBD2. The V gene end was trimmed by 3 bases and the J gene end by 3 bases; junction bases not matched to a gene: 11. CDR3 size: 18 residues. Germline loops: CDR1 LNHDA, CDR2 SQIVND (reference sequence). The CDR3 loop is CASSIQASGRVGKNIQYF. The CDR3 nucleotides read TGTGCCAGTAGTATTCAGGCTAGCGGGAGAGTCGGCAAAAACATTCAGTACTTC.

The V call is TRBV19, the J call TRBJ1-1, with 10 bases fitting TRBD1. The V segment lost 7 bases and the J segment 3 bases; nucleotides outside the gene matches: 8. This CDR3 contains 15 residues. The germline CDR1 and CDR2 sequences are LNHDA and SQIVND (reference sequence). For the CDR3, the DNA is TGTGCCAGTATGACAGGGGGCATTTCGCACACTGAAGCTTTCTTT. It is translated as CASMTGGISHTEAFF.

The V and J genes are TRBV27 and TRBJ1-2, with 9 nucleotides matching TRBD1. The germline V gene has CDR1 MNHEY and CDR2 SMNVEV (reference sequence). This CDR3 region has 14 residues. J gave up 5 bases and V 3 bases, and 4 bases lay outside the gene matches. The CDR3 region has the DNA TGTGCCAGCAGTTTTATCGGGACAGGGTATGGCTACACCTTC. Amino acids: CASSFIGTGYGYTF.

This chain uses TRBV4-2 with TRBJ2-7, with 12 bases aligning to TRBD1. Germline V CDR1 and CDR2: LGHNA, YNFKEQ. V gave up 0 bases and J gave up 5 bases; unmatched junction bases: 5. The CDR3 is 16 residues long. The CDR3 reads CASSQEGTGGSDEQYF. CDR3 bases: TGTGCCAGCAGCCAAGAGGGGACAGGGGGCTCGGACGAGCAGTACTTC.

This sequence joins TRBV2 and TRBJ2-6; D is undetermined. V lost 1 base, J lost 4 bases, and 8 bases lay in between. This CDR3 is built from 15 residues. Germline CDR1 and CDR2: SNHLY and FYNNEI. The CDR3: CASSEVFLGANVLTF. CDR3 in DNA: TGTGCCAGCAGTGAAGTTTTTCTGGGGGCCAACGTCCTGACTTTC.

This clone has just one count. This chain uses TRBV6-1 with TRBJ2-1, with D possibly being TRBD2 (6 bases). Trimming removed 7 bases from V and 5 bases from J, with 18 bases in between. The germline gives CDR1 MNHNS, CDR2 SASEGT. This CDR3 has 15 residues. The CDR3 sequence: CASTPFGTRNNEQFF. DNA for the CDR3: TGTGCCAGCACCCCCTTCGGGACTCGTAACAATGAGCAGTTCTTC.

This clone has more than one count but fewer than ten. The chain combines TRBV7-6 with TRBJ1-4, with 9 nucleotides matching TRBD1. Germline values: CDR1 SGHVS, CDR2 FNYEAQ. The CDR3 contains 17 residues. Trimming took 4 bases from V and 6 from J; bases not matched to a gene: 12. This chain's CDR3 is CASSSYTQGALDEKLFF. CDR3 sequence (DNA): TGTGCCAGCAGCTCGTATACACAGGGGGCCTTGGATGAAAAACTGTTTTTT.

J is TRBJ2-1 and V is TRBV2; the D gene is possibly TRBD1 (6 bases). V gave up 7 bases and J gave up 0 bases, with 19 bases separating them. Germline lookup yields CDR1 SNHLY and CDR2 FYNNEI. The CDR3 covers 17 residues. The CDR3 is CASNGGTQFSSYNEQFF. The DNA for the CDR3 is TGTGCCAGCAATGGTGGGACACAGTTTAGCTCCTACAATGAGCAGTTCTTC.